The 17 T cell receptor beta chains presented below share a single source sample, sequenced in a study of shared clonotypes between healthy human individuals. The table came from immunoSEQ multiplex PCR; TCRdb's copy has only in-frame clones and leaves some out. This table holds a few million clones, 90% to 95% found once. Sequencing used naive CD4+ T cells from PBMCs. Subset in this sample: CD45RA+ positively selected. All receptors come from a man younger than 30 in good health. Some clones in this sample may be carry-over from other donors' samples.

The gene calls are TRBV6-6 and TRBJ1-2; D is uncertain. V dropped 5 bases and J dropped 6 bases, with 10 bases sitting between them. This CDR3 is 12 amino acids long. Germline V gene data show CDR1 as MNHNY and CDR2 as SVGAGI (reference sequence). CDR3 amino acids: CASSLRLDGYTF. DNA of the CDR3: TGTGCCAGCAGTCTACGACTGGATGGCTACACCTTC.

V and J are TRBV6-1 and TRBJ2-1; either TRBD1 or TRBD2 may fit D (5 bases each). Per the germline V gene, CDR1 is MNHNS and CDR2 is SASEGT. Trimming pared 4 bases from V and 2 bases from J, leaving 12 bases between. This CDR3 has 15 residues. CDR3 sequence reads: CASSGQRPPYNEQFF. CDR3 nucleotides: TGTGCCAGCAGTGGACAGCGGCCCCCCTACAATGAGCAGTTCTTC.

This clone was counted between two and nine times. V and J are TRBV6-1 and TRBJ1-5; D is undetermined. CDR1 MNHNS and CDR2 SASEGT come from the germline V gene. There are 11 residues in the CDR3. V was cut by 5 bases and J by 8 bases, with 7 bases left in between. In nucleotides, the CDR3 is TGTGCCAGCAGTTACCACAAGCCCCAGCATTTT. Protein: CASSYHKPQHF.

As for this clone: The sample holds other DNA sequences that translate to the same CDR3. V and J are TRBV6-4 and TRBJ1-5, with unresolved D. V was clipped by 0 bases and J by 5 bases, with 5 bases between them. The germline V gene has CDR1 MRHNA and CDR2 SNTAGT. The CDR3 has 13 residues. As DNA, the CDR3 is TGTGCCAGCAGTGACTCTGAGGATCAGCCCCAGCATTTT. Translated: CASSDSEDQPQHF.

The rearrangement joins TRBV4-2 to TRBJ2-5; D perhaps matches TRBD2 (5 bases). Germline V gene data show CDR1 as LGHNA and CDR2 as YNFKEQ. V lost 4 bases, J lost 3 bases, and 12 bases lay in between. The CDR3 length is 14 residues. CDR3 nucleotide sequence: TGTGCCAGCAGCCCGGGTGCCGGGAAAGAGACCCAGTACTTC. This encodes CASSPGAGKETQYF.

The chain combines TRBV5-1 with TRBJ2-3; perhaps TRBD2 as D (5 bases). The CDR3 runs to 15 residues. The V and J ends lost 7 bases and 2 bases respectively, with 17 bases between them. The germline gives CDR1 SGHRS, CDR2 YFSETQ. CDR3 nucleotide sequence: TGCGCCAGCCGAATCCGGGGAGTGGACACAGATACGCAGTATTTT. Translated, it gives CASRIRGVDTDTQYF.

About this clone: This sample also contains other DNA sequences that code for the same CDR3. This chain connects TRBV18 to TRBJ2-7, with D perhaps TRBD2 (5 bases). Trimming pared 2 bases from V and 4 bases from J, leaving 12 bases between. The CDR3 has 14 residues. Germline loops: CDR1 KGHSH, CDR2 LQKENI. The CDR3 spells CASSPGRRNYEQYF. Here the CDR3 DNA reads TGTGCCAGCTCACCAGGCAGGAGGAATTACGAGCAGTACTTC.

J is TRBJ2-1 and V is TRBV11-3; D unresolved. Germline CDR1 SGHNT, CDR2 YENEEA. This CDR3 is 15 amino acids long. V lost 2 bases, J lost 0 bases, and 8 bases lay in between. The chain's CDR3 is CASSLLPSSYNEQFF. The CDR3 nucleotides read TGTGCCAGCAGCTTACTGCCCAGCTCCTACAATGAGCAGTTCTTC.

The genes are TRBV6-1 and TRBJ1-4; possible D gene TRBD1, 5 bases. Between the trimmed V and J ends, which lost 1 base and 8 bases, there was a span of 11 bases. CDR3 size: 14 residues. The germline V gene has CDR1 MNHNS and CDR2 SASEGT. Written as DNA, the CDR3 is TGTGCCAGCAGTGAAGGGGGGGGTTGGGAAAAACTGTTTTTT. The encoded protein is CASSEGGGWEKLFF.

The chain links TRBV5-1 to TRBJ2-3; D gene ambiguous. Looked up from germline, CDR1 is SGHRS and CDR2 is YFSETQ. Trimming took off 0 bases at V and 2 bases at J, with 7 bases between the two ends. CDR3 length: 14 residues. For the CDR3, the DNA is TGCGCCAGCAGCTTGGTCTGGCTCACAGATACGCAGTATTTT. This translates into CASSLVWLTDTQYF.

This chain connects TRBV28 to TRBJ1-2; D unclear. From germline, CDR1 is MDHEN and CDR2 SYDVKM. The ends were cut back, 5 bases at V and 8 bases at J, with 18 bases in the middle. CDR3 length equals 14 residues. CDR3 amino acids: CASSPPVAAEGYTF. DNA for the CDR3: TGTGCCAGCAGTCCCCCTGTCGCTGCAGAAGGCTACACCTTC.

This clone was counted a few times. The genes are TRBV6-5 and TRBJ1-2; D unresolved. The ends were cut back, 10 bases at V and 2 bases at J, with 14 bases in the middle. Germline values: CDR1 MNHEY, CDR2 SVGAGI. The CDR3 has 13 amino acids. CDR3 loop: CATASGENYGYTF. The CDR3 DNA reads TGTGCCACCGCCTCGGGAGAGAACTATGGCTACACCTTC.

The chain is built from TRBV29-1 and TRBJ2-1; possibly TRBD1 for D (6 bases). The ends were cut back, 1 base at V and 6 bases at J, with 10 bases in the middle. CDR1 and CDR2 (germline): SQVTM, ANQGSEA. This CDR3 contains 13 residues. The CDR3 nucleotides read TGCAGCGTTGAAGGGACAGTCAGCAATGAGCAGTTCTTC. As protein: CSVEGTVSNEQFF.

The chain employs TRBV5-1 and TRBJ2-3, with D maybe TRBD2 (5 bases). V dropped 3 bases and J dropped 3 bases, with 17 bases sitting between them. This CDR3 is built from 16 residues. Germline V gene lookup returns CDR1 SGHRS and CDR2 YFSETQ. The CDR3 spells CASSSTGKSKTDTQYF. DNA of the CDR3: TGCGCCAGCAGCTCCACCGGGAAATCAAAAACAGATACGCAGTATTTT.

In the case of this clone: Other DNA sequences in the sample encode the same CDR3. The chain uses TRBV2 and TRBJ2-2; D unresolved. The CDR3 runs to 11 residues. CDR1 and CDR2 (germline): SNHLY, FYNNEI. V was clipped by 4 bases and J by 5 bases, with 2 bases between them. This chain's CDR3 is CASSATGELFF. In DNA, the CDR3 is TGTGCCAGCAGTGCTACCGGGGAGCTGTTTTTT. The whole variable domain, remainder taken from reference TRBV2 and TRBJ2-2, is EPEVTQTPSHQVTQMGQEVILRCVPISNHLYFYWYRQILGQKVEFLVSFYNNEISEKSEIFDDQFSVERPDGSNFTLKIRSTKLEDSAMYFCASSATGELFFGEGSRLTVL.

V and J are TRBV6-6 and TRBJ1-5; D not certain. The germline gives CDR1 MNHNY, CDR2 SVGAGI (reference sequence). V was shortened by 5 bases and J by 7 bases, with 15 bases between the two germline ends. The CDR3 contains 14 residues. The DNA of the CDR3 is TGTGCCAGCAGTCACAACGACATGCACCAGCCCCAGCATTTT. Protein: CASSHNDMHQPQHF.

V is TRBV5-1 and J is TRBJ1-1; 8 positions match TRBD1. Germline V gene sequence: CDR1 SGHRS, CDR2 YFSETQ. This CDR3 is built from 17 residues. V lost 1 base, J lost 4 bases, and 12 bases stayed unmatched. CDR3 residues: CASSLPGTGGVSTEAFF. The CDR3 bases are TGCGCCAGCAGCTTGCCCGGGACAGGTGGTGTTAGCACTGAAGCTTTCTTT.